This TCR beta chain was sequenced during a study of shared clonotypes between healthy human individuals. Turning to the study itself: The cohort had two women and a few men, ages 18 to 49. Study-wide results and limits: Unshared clonotypes carried lower generation probabilities than those common to all four donors.

Caucasian adults residing in Nashville, Tennessee made up all the donors. Into CD45RA+ naive and CD45RA-negative memory subsets, the CD4+ cells were split. This CDR3 has 13 amino acids. Germline trimming cut 5 bases from V and 13 bases from J; bases unmatched to any gene: 13. Germline-derived CDR1 and CDR2 are MDHEN and SYDVKM. Turning to this clone: Its antigen is not known.

The assay was immunoSEQ multiplex PCR, and TCRdb's table has in-frame clones only and misses some. The data show under 600,000 clones, with roughly 95% seen just once and nearly 0.065% held by the top ten. The chain is built from TRBV28 and TRBJ2-5, with 7 bases identical to TRBD1. Sequenced sample: naive CD4+ T cells sorted from blood. Subset noted: CD45RA+ positively selected. The receptor was derived from a young woman in good health. CDR3 sequence reads: CASSPGTELRGYF. CDR3 coding DNA: TGTGCCAGCAGTCCGGGGACAGAACTACGGGGGTACTTC.